This entry lists 16 T cell receptor beta chains sequenced from one sample in a study of T cell clonotyping in hematopoietic cell transplantation. Only in-frame clones appear in the TCRdb table, and some are missing; sequencing was by immunoSEQ multiplex PCR. This sample has 15,000 or so clones, with around 84% found just once. Sequenced material: PBMCs, taken 100 days after allogeneic stem cell transplant. The source of these receptors is a male patient in his fifties who had an allogeneic stem cell transplant from an unrelated donor, so T cells may come from the graft donor. Some clones in this sample may be carry-over from other donors' samples.

The rearrangement joins TRBV18 to TRBJ1-2, with TRBD1 identical over 7 bases. The junction had 9 bases not matched to a gene; V was cut back by 0 bases and J by 5 bases. The CDR3 extends over 16 amino acids. Germline-derived CDR1 and CDR2 are KGHSH and LQKENI. The CDR3 DNA is TGTGCCAGCTCACCACCGGGACAGCCTGCGGGATATGGCTACACCTTC. This translates into CASSPPGQPAGYGYTF.

J is TRBJ1-5 and V is TRBV6-1, with D uncertain. V dropped 2 bases and J dropped 3 bases, with 14 bases sitting between them. CDR3 length equals 16 residues. The germline V gene encodes CDR1 MNHNS and CDR2 SASEGT. CDR3 sequence (DNA): TGTGCCAGCAGTGAACTAGGAAGGGAGACCAATCAGCCCCAGCATTTT. Amino acid sequence: CASSELGRETNQPQHF.

The chain couples TRBV30 to TRBJ2-3; TRBD2 agrees at 8 bases. Trimming removed 0 bases from V and 4 bases from J; junction bases left unmatched: 6. The CDR3 consists of 15 residues. Germline assignment: CDR1 GTSNPN and CDR2 SVGIG (reference sequence). The CDR3 spells CAWSVQSGSSDTQYF. CDR3 coding DNA: TGTGCCTGGAGTGTACAGAGCGGGAGCTCAGATACGCAGTATTTT.

The CDR3 nucleotides read TGTGCCTGGAGTATCGCGACTGAAGCTTTCTTT. The encoded protein is CAWSIATEAFF. The chain links TRBV30 to TRBJ1-1; no clear D gene. Per germline, CDR1 GTSNPN and CDR2 SVGIG (reference sequence). This CDR3 comprises 11 residues. Trimming removed 2 bases at V and 5 bases at J, with 6 bases between.

The chain combines TRBV5-4 with TRBJ2-3; no reliable D call. Germline V lookup: CDR1 SGHNT, CDR2 YYREEE (reference sequence). This CDR3 spans 16 amino acids. Deletions cut 1 base from V and 2 bases from J, with 14 bases between. The CDR3 spells CASSLYAPGDTDTQYF. The CDR3 nucleotides read TGTGCCAGCAGCTTGTACGCCCCCGGAGACACAGATACGCAGTATTTT.

The genes are TRBV27 and TRBJ2-5, with 10 bases that match TRBD1. Germline V CDR1 and CDR2: MNHEY, SMNVEV (reference sequence). The V gene end was trimmed by 1 base and the J gene end by 5 bases; junction bases not matched to a gene: 1. This CDR3 is 14 amino acids long. The CDR3 DNA reads TGTGCCAGCAGTTTATTGGACAGGGGGGAGACCCAGTACTTC. Translated, it gives CASSLLDRGETQYF.

The chain has TRBV6-5 and TRBJ2-5; 9 bases fit TRBD1. This CDR3 has 13 amino acids. Per the germline V gene, CDR1 is MNHEY and CDR2 is SVGAGI. Trimming at V came to 6 bases and at J to 4 bases, leaving 3 bases not matched to a gene. The CDR3 nucleotides are TGTGCCAGCAGCTCGGACAGGGGAGAGACCCAGTACTTC. Translating it yields CASSSDRGETQYF.

This clone was recorded only once. This chain uses TRBV13 with TRBJ2-7; 7 nucleotides align to TRBD1. The CDR3 contains 13 residues. V trimming: 5 bases; J trimming: 3 bases; junction bases outside the gene matches: 4. In germline, CDR1 is PRHDT, CDR2 FYEKMQ (reference sequence). CDR3 DNA: TGTGCCAGCAGCCGTGACAGGGTCTACGAGCAGTACTTC. Translation gives CASSRDRVYEQYF.

The table lists this clone with a count of one. This chain connects TRBV7-3 to TRBJ2-2; 7 nucleotides agree with TRBD1. The trim removed 5 bases at V and 7 bases at J, leaving 7 bases unmatched. This CDR3 spans 14 amino acids. In germline, CDR1 is SGHTA, CDR2 FQGTGA. For the CDR3, the DNA is TGTGCCAGCAGCCCGAATACAGGGGTCGGGGAGCTGTTTTTT. Encoded protein: CASSPNTGVGELFF. Combining the CDR3 with reference TRBV7-3 and TRBJ2-2 gives the whole variable domain GAGVSQTPSNKVTEKGKYVELRCDPISGHTALYWYRQSLGQGPEFLIYFQGTGAADDSGLPNDRFFAVRPEGSVSTLKIQRTERGDSAVYLCASSPNTGVGELFFGEGSRLTVL.

This clone was picked up a small number of times. The chain has TRBV5-1 and TRBJ2-5, with D hard to call. The germline V gene has CDR1 SGHRS and CDR2 YFSETQ. The CDR3 totals 11 residues. With 3 bases removed from V and 2 bases from J, the gap between germline ends came to 2 bases. CDR3 in amino acids: CASSSQETQYF. The CDR3, as DNA: TGCGCCAGCAGCTCTCAAGAGACCCAGTACTTC.

The sample holds a few counts of this clone. The chain couples TRBV15 to TRBJ2-1, with TRBD2 matching 8 bases. Looked up from germline, CDR1 is LNHNV and CDR2 is YYDKDF (reference sequence). This CDR3 contains 16 residues. The junction had 6 bases not matched to a gene; V was cut back by 0 bases and J by 5 bases. DNA for the CDR3: TGTGCCACCAGCAGAGATACGGCGGGAGGTCACAATGAGCAGTTCTTC. It is translated as CATSRDTAGGHNEQFF.

DNA for the CDR3: TGCGCCAGCAGCTTGGATGGGGACGGTGGCTACACCTTC. Residues: CASSLDGDGGYTF. The V gene is TRBV5-1, the J gene TRBJ1-2, with a tentative D call TRBD1 (5 bases). The V end was cut by 0 bases, the J end by 7 bases, with 10 bases between. The CDR3 loop spans 13 amino acids. Germline values: CDR1 SGHRS, CDR2 YFSETQ.

This clone has a single count. The chain uses TRBV10-1 and TRBJ2-3; D unclear. V lost 2 bases, J lost 6 bases, and 12 bases lay in between. Germline CDR1 reads WNHNN; CDR2 reads SYGVQD (reference sequence). CDR3 length equals 14 residues. The CDR3 loop reads CASSEGYPTDTQYF. The CDR3 DNA follows: TGCGCCAGCAGTGAGGGATACCCAACTGATACGCAGTATTTT.

This rearrangement joins TRBV5-6 to TRBJ2-7; perhaps TRBD1 as D (5 bases). Trimming stripped 0 bases from V and 4 bases from J, with 8 bases between. Germline V gives CDR1 SGHDT, CDR2 YYEEEE. The CDR3 length is 13 residues. CDR3 in amino acids: CASSLVTGYEQYF. CDR3 nucleotide sequence: TGTGCCAGCAGCTTGGTAACAGGTTACGAGCAGTACTTC.

This clone was recorded a few times. This chain connects TRBV2 to TRBJ1-3, with TRBD1 as a possible D gene (6 bases). Germline loops: CDR1 SNHLY, CDR2 FYNNEI. The CDR3 runs 14 residues. Trimming removed 7 bases at V and 4 bases at J, with 14 bases between. CDR3 loop: CASKLQGPGNTIYF. CDR3 in DNA: TGTGCCAGCAAACTCCAGGGGCCGGGAAACACCATATATTTT.

This clone appeared a single time. The V and J genes are TRBV27 and TRBJ2-7, with 11 bases identical to TRBD2. The CDR3 runs to 15 residues. J was trimmed by 3 bases and V by 7 bases; bases with no gene match: 8. CDR1 is MNHEY, CDR2 SMNVEV, per germline (reference sequence). CDR3 nucleotides: TGTGCCAGCACCTTTAGCGGGAGGGGCGGCTACGAGCAGTACTTC. This gives the protein CASTFSGRGGYEQYF.